These T cell receptor beta chains were read from a single sample in a study of T cells in Graves' hyperthyroidism and ophthalmopathy. TCRdb re-called the multiplex PCR reads through MiXCR, storing one row per CDR3 protein. The data hold approximately 430,000 distinct CDR3 sequences, with around 15% observed a single time. The sequencing input was blood. These receptors came from a young man with Graves' ophthalmopathy. Both conserved end residues are part of each CDR3. D genes are given only for firm matches. Part of the rows lack a size; the others show once, few, many or a class for expanded clones.

j_call: TRBJ1-1
v_call: TRBV10-3
d_call: -
clone_size: -
cdr3_aa: CAISAGRLHSTEAFF
cdr3_nt: TGTGCCATCAGTGCTGGGAGGCTTCACAGCACTGAAGCTTTCTTT

j_call: TRBJ1-1
v_call: TRBV20-1
d_call: -
clone_size: many
cdr3_aa: CSAQEDPMNTEAFF
cdr3_nt: TGCAGTGCTCAAGAGGACCCTATGAACACTGAAGCTTTCTTT

j_call: TRBJ2-1
v_call: TRBV11-2
d_call: TRBD2
clone_size: many
cdr3_aa: CASSPRLAYSYNEQFF
cdr3_nt: TGTGCCAGCAGCCCCCGACTAGCGTACTCCTACAATGAGCAGTTCTTC

j_call: TRBJ2-3
v_call: TRBV7-2
d_call: -
clone_size: many
cdr3_aa: CASSYLGPIIDTQYF
cdr3_nt: TGTGCCAGCAGCTATTTAGGCCCCATCATAGATACGCAGTATTTT

j_call: TRBJ1-1
v_call: TRBV5-1
d_call: TRBD1
clone_size: many
cdr3_aa: CASSPRSTGMNTEAFF
cdr3_nt: TGCGCCAGCAGCCCGAGATCGACAGGGATGAACACTGAAGCTTTCTTT

j_call: TRBJ2-7
v_call: TRBV3-1
d_call: -
clone_size: many
cdr3_aa: CASSPPSPFGEQYF
cdr3_nt: TGTGCCAGCAGCCCACCCAGCCCCTTCGGCGAGCAGTACTTC

j_call: TRBJ2-1
v_call: TRBV10-3
d_call: TRBD1
clone_size: many
cdr3_aa: CAISRDRNNEQFF
cdr3_nt: TGTGCCATCAGCCGGGACAGGAACAATGAGCAGTTCTTC

j_call: TRBJ2-1
v_call: TRBV20-1
d_call: -
clone_size: -
cdr3_aa: CSASPGGEEFF
cdr3_nt: TGCAGTGCTAGTCCGGGCGGGGAAGAGTTCTTC

j_call: TRBJ1-4
v_call: TRBV5-8
d_call: -
clone_size: -
cdr3_aa: CASRSGQTTNEKLFF
cdr3_nt: TGTGCCAGCAGGTCCGGACAGACAACTAATGAAAAACTGTTTTTT

j_call: TRBJ2-1
v_call: TRBV6-1
d_call: TRBD1
clone_size: few
cdr3_aa: CASSATGGFHEQFF
cdr3_nt: TGTGCCAGCAGTGCAACAGGGGGCTTTCATGAGCAGTTCTTC

j_call: TRBJ2-4
v_call: TRBV27
d_call: -
clone_size: many
cdr3_aa: CASRKRGGSKNIQYF
cdr3_nt: TGTGCCAGCAGGAAGAGGGGGGGGTCCAAAAACATTCAGTACTTC

j_call: TRBJ1-1
v_call: TRBV5-1
d_call: TRBD1
clone_size: few
cdr3_aa: CASSLRDRVTEAFF
cdr3_nt: TGCGCCAGCAGCCTTCGGGACAGGGTCACTGAAGCTTTCTTT

j_call: TRBJ2-7
v_call: TRBV4-2
d_call: TRBD2
clone_size: -
cdr3_aa: CASSQVVAGGGNEQYF
cdr3_nt: TGTGCCAGCAGCCAAGTCGTGGCGGGGGGGGGCAATGAGCAGTACTTC

j_call: TRBJ2-3
v_call: TRBV9
d_call: -
clone_size: -
cdr3_aa: CASSVDPSSTDTQYF
cdr3_nt: TGTGCCAGCAGCGTAGACCCGAGTAGCACAGATACGCAGTATTTT

j_call: TRBJ1-2
v_call: TRBV4-1
d_call: -
clone_size: few
cdr3_aa: CASSQAAIGREDGYTF
cdr3_nt: TGCGCCAGCAGCCAAGCCGCTATAGGGAGGGAAGATGGCTACACCTTC

j_call: TRBJ1-1
v_call: TRBV20-1
d_call: TRBD1
clone_size: many
cdr3_aa: CSASPVGQGHTEAFF
cdr3_nt: TGCAGTGCTAGCCCGGTAGGACAGGGACATACTGAAGCTTTCTTT

j_call: TRBJ2-3
v_call: TRBV6-4
d_call: -
clone_size: few
cdr3_aa: CASSDNRAFTDTQYF
cdr3_nt: TGTGCCAGCAGTGATAACAGGGCATTCACAGATACGCAGTATTTT

j_call: TRBJ1-3
v_call: TRBV6-5
d_call: -
clone_size: many
cdr3_aa: CASSYQPGGGNTIYF
cdr3_nt: TGTGCCAGCAGTTACCAACCAGGCGGGGGAAACACCATATATTTT

j_call: TRBJ2-7
v_call: TRBV5-1
d_call: -
clone_size: many
cdr3_aa: CASSLGADEQYF
cdr3_nt: TGCGCCAGCAGCTTGGGGGCCGACGAGCAGTACTTC

j_call: TRBJ1-2
v_call: TRBV20-1
d_call: TRBD1
clone_size: many
cdr3_aa: CSARDRGAGGRSGYGYTF
cdr3_nt: TGCAGTGCTAGAGATCGAGGGGCAGGGGGCAGGAGCGGCTATGGCTACACCTTC

j_call: TRBJ1-5
v_call: TRBV20-1
d_call: -
clone_size: -
cdr3_aa: CSARVYRTSSNQPQHF
cdr3_nt: TGCAGTGCTAGAGTCTACAGGACCTCTTCCAATCAGCCCCAGCATTTT

j_call: TRBJ2-1
v_call: TRBV7-9
d_call: -
clone_size: many
cdr3_aa: CASSATAGAGDEQFF
cdr3_nt: TGTGCCAGCAGCGCCACGGCGGGGGCGGGAGATGAGCAGTTCTTC

j_call: TRBJ2-1
v_call: TRBV5-1
d_call: -
clone_size: many
cdr3_aa: CASSLVGGPNNEQFF
cdr3_nt: TGCGCCAGCAGCTTGGTAGGGGGTCCTAACAATGAGCAGTTCTTC